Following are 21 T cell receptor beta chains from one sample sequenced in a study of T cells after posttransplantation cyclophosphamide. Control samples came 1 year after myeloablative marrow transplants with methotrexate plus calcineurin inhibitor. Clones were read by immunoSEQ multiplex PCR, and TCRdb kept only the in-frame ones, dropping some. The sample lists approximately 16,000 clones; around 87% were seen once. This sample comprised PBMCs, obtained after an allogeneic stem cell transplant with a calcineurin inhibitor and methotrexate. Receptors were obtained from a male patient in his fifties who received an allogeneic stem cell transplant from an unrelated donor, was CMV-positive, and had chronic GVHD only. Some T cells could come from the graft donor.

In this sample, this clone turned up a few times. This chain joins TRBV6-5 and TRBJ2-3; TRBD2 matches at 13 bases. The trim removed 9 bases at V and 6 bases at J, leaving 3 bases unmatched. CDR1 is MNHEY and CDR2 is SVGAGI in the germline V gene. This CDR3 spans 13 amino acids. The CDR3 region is CASRTSGSDTQYF. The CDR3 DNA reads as TGTGCCAGTCGGACTAGCGGGAGCGATACGCAGTATTTT.

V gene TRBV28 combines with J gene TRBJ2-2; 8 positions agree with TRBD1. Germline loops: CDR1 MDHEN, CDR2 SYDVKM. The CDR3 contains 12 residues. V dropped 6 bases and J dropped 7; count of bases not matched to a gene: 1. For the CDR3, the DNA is TGTGCCAGCAGCAGGGGGCGCGGGGAGCTGTTTTTT. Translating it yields CASSRGRGELFF. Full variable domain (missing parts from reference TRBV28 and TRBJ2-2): DVKVTQSSRYLVKRTGEKVFLECVQDMDHENMFWYRQDPGLGLRLIYFSYDVKMKEKGDIPEGYSVSREKKERFSLILESASTNQTSMYLCASSRGRGELFFGEGSRLTVL.

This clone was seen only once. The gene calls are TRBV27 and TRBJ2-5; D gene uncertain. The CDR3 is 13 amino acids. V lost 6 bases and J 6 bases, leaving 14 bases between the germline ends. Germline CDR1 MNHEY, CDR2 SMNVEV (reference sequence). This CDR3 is CASSLGPSQTQYF. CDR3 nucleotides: TGTGCCAGCAGCCTTGGGCCCAGCCAGACCCAGTACTTC.

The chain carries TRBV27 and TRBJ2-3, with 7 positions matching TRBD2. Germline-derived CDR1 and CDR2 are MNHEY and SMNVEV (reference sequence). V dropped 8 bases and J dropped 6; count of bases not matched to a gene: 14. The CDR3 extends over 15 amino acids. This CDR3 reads CASGPSGGLGDTQYF. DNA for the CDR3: TGTGCCAGCGGCCCTAGCGGAGGCCTAGGGGATACGCAGTATTTT.

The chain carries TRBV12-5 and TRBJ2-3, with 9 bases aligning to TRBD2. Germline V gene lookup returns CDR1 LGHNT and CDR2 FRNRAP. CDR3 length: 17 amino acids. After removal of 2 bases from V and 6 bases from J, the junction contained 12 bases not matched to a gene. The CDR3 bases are TGTGCTAGTGGTTTGAGGGTGGTAGCGGGAGTTAGCGATACGCAGTATTTT. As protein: CASGLRVVAGVSDTQYF.

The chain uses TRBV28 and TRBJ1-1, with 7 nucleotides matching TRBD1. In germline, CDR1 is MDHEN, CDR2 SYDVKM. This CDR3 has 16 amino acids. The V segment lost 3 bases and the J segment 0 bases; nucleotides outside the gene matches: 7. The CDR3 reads CASSFFTGDMNTEAFF. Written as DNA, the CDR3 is TGTGCCAGCAGTTTTTTCACAGGGGATATGAACACTGAAGCTTTCTTT. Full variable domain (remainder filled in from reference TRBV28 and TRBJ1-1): DVKVTQSSRYLVKRTGEKVFLECVQDMDHENMFWYRQDPGLGLRLIYFSYDVKMKEKGDIPEGYSVSREKKERFSLILESASTNQTSMYLCASSFFTGDMNTEAFFGQGTRLTVV.

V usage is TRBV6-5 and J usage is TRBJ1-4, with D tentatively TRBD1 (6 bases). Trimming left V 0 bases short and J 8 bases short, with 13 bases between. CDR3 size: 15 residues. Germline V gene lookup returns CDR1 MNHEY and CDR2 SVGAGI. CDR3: CASSYSQGLGEKLFF. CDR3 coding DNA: TGTGCCAGCAGTTACTCCCAGGGGCTGGGGGAAAAACTGTTTTTT.

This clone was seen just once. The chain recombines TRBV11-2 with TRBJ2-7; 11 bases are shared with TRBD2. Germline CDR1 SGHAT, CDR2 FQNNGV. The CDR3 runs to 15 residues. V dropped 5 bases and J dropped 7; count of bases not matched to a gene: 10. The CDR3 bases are TGTGCCAGCAGCCAAGACATAGCGGGAGGGAGGGAGCAGTACTTC. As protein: CASSQDIAGGREQYF.

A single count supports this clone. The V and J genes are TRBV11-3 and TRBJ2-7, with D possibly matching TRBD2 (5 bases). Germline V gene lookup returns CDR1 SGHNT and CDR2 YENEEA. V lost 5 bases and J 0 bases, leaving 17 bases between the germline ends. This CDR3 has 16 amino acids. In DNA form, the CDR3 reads TGTGCCAGCAGCCCCATCCGGGGTCTTAGCTCCTACGAGCAGTACTTC. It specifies CASSPIRGLSSYEQYF. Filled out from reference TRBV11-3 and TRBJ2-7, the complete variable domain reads EAGVVQSPRYKIIEKKQPVAFWCNPISGHNTLYWYLQNLGQGPELLIRYENEEAVDDSQLPKDRFSAERLKGVDSTLKIQPAELGDSAVYLCASSPIRGLSSYEQYFGPGTRLTVT.

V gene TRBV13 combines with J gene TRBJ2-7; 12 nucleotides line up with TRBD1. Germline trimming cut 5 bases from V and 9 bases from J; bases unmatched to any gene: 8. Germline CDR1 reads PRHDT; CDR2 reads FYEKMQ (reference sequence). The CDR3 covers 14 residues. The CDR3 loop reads CASSPGTGGIVQYF. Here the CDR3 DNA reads TGTGCCAGCAGCCCCGGGACAGGGGGCATCGTGCAGTACTTC. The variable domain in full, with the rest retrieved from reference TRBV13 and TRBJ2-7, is AAGVIQSPRHLIKEKRETATLKCYPIPRHDTVYWYQQGPGQDPQFLISFYEKMQSDKGSIPDRFSAQQFSDYHSELNMSSLELGDSALYFCASSPGTGGIVQYFGPGTRLTVT.

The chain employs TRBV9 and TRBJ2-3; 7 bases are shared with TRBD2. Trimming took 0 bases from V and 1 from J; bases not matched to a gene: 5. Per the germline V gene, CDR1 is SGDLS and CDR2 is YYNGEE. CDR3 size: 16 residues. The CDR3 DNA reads TGTGCCAGCAGCGTAGGGGTAGCGGGCCGCACAGATACGCAGTATTTT. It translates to CASSVGVAGRTDTQYF.

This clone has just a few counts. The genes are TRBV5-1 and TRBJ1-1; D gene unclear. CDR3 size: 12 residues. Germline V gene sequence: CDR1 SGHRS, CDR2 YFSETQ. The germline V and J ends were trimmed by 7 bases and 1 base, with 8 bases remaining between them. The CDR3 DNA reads TGCGCCAGCGGGTCAGGGAACACTGAAGCTTTCTTT. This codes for CASGSGNTEAFF.

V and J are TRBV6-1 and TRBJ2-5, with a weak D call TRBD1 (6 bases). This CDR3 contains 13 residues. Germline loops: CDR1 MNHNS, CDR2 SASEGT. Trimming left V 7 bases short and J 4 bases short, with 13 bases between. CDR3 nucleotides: TGTGCCAGCACTTTAACAGGGCGAGAGACCCAGTACTTC. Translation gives CASTLTGRETQYF.

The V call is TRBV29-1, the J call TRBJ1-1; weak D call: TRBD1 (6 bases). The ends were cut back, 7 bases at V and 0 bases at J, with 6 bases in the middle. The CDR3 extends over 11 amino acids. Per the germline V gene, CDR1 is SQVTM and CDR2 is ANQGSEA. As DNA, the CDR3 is TGCAGCGGGACAGTGAACACTGAAGCTTTCTTT. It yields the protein CSGTVNTEAFF.

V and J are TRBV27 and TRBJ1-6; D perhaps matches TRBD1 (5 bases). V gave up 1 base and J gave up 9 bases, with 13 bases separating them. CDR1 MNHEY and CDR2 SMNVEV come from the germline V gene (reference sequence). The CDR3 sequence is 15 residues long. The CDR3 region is CASSLWGGSASPLHF. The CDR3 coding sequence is TGTGCCAGCAGTTTATGGGGGGGGTCTGCTTCACCCCTCCACTTT.

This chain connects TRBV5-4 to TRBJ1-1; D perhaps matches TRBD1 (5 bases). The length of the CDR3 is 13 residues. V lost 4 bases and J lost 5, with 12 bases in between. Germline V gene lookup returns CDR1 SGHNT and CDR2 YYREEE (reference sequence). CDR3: CASSLSGGTEAFF. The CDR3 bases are TGTGCCAGCAGCCTATCGGGGGGGACTGAAGCTTTCTTT.

CDR3 bases: TGTGCCAGCAGCGAAGCCGGGACAGGAGATGAAAAACTGTTTTTT. Translation gives CASSEAGTGDEKLFF. The chain joins TRBV9 to TRBJ1-4; 8 nucleotides align to TRBD1. The CDR3 consists of 15 residues. In germline, CDR1 is SGDLS, CDR2 YYNGEE. V lost 3 bases and J lost 6; bases outside the gene matches: 7.

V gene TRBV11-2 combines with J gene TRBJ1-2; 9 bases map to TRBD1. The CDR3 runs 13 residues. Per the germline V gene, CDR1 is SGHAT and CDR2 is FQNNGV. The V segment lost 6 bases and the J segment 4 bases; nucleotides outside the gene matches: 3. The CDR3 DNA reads TGTGCCAGCAGAGGGACAGGGTTCTATGGCTACACCTTC. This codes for CASRGTGFYGYTF.

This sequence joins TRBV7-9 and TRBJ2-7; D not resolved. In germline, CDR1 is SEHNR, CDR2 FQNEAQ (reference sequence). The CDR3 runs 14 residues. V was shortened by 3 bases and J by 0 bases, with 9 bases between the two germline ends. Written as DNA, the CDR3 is TGTGCCAGCAGCTTTACCGAGAGCTCCTACGAGCAGTACTTC. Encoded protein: CASSFTESSYEQYF.

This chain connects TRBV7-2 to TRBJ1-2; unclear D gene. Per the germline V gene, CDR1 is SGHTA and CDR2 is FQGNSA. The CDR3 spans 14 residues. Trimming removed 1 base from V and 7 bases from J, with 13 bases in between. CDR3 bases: TGTGCCAGCAGCTTAGAAACGGGAGGTATTGGCTACACCTTC. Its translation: CASSLETGGIGYTF.

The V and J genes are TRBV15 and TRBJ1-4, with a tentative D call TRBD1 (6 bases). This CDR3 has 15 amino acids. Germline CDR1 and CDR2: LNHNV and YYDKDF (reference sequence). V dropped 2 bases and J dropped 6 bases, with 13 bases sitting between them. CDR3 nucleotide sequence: TGTGCCACCAGCAGACAGCCAAGGACAGATGAAAAACTGTTTTTT. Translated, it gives CATSRQPRTDEKLFF.